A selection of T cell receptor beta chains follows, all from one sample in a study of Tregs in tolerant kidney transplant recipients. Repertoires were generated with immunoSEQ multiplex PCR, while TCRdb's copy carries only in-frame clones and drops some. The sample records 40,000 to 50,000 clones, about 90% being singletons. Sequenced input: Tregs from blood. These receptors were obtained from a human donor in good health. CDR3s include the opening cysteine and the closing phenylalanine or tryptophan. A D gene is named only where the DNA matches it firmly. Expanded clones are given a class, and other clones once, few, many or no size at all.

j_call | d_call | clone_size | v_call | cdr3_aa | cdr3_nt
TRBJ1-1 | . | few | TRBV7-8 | CASRRQDTEAFF | TGTGCCAGCCGGAGGCAGGACACTGAAGCTTTCTTT
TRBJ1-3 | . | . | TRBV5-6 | CASSFRQAKRNTIYF | TGTGCCAGCAGCTTTAGACAGGCAAAAAGAAACACCATATATTTT
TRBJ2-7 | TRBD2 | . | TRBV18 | CASSHLAGGLFPYEQYF | TGTGCCAGCTCACACCTAGCGGGGGGCCTCTTTCCCTACGAGCAGTACTTC
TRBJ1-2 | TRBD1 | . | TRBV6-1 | CASSRLGTGGSGYTF | TGTGCCAGCAGTCGCCTTGGGACAGGGGGCTCTGGCTACACCTTC
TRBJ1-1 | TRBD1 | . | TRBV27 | CASRRQGNTEAFF | TGTGCCAGCAGAAGACAGGGGAACACTGAAGCTTTCTTT
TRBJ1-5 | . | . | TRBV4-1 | CASSQLATYSNQPQHF | TGCGCCAGCAGCCAATTGGCCACTTATAGCAATCAGCCCCAGCATTTT
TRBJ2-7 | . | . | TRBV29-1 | CSVEIRGPISYEQYF | TGCAGCGTTGAGATCCGGGGTCCGATCTCCTACGAGCAGTACTTC
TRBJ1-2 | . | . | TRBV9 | CASSATGNYGYTF | TGTGCCAGCAGCGCCACAGGGAACTATGGCTACACCTTC
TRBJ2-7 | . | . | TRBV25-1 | CASSDYGGGYHEQYF | TGTGCCAGCAGTGATTATGGAGGGGGGTACCACGAGCAGTACTTC
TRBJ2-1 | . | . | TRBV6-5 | CASSSVYNEQFF | TGTGCCAGCAGTAGCGTCTACAATGAGCAGTTCTTC
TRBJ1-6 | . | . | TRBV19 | CASSIGSNNSPLHF | TGTGCCAGTAGTATAGGCAGTAATAATTCACCCCTCCACTTT
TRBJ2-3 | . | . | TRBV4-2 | CASSRPADTQYF | TGTGCCAGCAGCCGCCCGGCGGATACGCAGTATTTT
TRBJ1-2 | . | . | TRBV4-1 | CASSQERRAGSGGYTF | TGCGCCAGCAGCCAAGAACGTCGGGCGGGCTCCGGGGGCTACACCTTC
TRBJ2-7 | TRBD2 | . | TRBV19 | CASSTAGGSYEQYF | TGTGCCAGTAGTACCGCCGGCGGGAGCTACGAGCAGTACTTC
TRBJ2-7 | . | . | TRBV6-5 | CASSSPTWAGFYEQYF | TGTGCCAGCAGTTCTCCGACTTGGGCGGGCTTCTACGAGCAGTACTTC
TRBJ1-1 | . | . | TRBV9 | CASSVPGNTEAFF | TGTGCCAGCAGCGTACCCGGGAACACTGAAGCTTTCTTT
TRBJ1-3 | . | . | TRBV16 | CASKSPENTIYF | TGTGCCAGCAAATCCCCGGAAAACACCATATATTTT
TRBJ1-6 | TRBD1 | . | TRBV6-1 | CASSGGTGGVSSPLHF | TGTGCCAGCAGTGGTGGGACAGGGGGCGTCAGTTCACCCCTCCACTTT
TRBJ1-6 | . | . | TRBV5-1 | CASSVDSYNSPLHF | TGCGCCAGCAGCGTCGACAGCTATAATTCACCCCTCCACTTT
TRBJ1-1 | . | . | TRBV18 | CASSQTGGRLDTEAFF | TGTGCCAGCTCACAAACGGGAGGGCGCCTGGACACTGAAGCTTTCTTT
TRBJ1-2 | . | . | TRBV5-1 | CASSLEPQGVDYGYTF | TGCGCCAGCAGCTTGGAACCGCAGGGCGTCGACTATGGCTACACCTTC
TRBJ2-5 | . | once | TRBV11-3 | CASSLSHSPETQYF | TGTGCCAGCAGCTTATCTCACTCGCCAGAGACCCAGTACTTC
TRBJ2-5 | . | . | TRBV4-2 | CASSLNVGAAEETQYF | TGTGCCAGCAGCCTAAACGTAGGGGCCGCCGAGGAGACCCAGTACTTC
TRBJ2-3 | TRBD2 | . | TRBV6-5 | CASSLGLAGGTDTQYF | TGTGCCAGCAGTTTGGGACTAGCGGGGGGCACAGATACGCAGTATTTT
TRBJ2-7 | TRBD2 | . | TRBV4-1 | CASSQDWAGGSYEQYF | TGCGCCAGCAGCCAAGATTGGGCGGGAGGGTCCTACGAGCAGTACTTC
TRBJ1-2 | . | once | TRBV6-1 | CASSEAGGRGGYTF | TGTGCCAGCAGTGAAGCCGGGGGGAGGGGCGGCTACACCTTC
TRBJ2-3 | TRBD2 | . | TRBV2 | CASSLAGGMPDTQYF | TGTGCCAGCAGTCTAGCGGGGGGGATGCCAGATACGCAGTATTTT
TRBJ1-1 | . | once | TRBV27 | CASSPTILGDSAEAFF | TGTGCCAGCAGTCCAACGATTTTGGGGGATAGTGCTGAAGCTTTCTTT
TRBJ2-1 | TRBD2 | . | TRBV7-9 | CASSLISGRWNNEQFF | TGTGCCAGCAGCTTAATCAGCGGGAGGTGGAACAATGAGCAGTTCTTC
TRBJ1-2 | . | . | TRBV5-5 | CASSAQTLYYGYTF | TGTGCCAGCAGCGCCCAGACCCTATACTATGGCTACACCTTC